The sequence of this T cell receptor beta chain was determined in a study of blood T cell repertoires in COVID-19. At the level of the study: Samples representing acute and convalescent COVID-19 were sourced from the United States, Italy and Spain. In each case, the material was cDNA or gDNA derived from T cells, B-cell-depleted T cells, or PBMCs.

As originally analysed: Reference gene primer amplification gave estimated nucleated cell counts. Sequencing used immunoSEQ multiplex PCR; TCRdb keeps in-frame clones, though not all of them. That table supplies the V and J calls and clone size; D and trimming were determined from the DNA. The sample lists about 150,000 clones, roughly 84% occurring once. The CDR3 spans 15 residues. Trimming stripped 6 bases from V and 1 base from J, with 14 bases between. CDR1 and CDR2 (germline): SGHTA, FQGTGA. This chain joins TRBV7-3 and TRBJ2-3; D gene ambiguous. The material sequenced was peripheral blood. This sequence originates from a woman older than 75 with active or convalescent COVID-19. The CDR3 DNA follows: TGTGCCAGCAGTCAACCTAGTGATGGCACAGATACGCAGTATTTT. It codes for CASSQPSDGTDTQYF. The full variable domain, with the rest looked up from reference TRBV7-3 and TRBJ2-3, is GAGVSQTPSNKVTEKGKYVELRCDPISGHTALYWYRQSLGQGPEFLIYFQGTGAADDSGLPNDRFFAVRPEGSVSTLKIQRTERGDSAVYLCASSQPSDGTDTQYFGPGTRLTVL.